This T cell receptor (beta chain) was sequenced in a study of blood T cell repertoires in COVID-19. Germline CDR1 reads LNHDA; CDR2 reads SQIVND (reference sequence). This CDR3 has 15 amino acids. Trimming pared 0 bases from V and 3 bases from J, leaving 11 bases between. Repertoires were generated with immunoSEQ multiplex PCR, while TCRdb's copy carries only in-frame clones and drops some. The sample records roughly 200,000 clones, 94% being singletons. The rearrangement joins TRBV19 to TRBJ1-2; D call uncertain. This sequence was found in a man between 25 and 39 years old with COVID-19, enrolled during active disease. The specimen sequenced was peripheral blood. CDR3 in DNA: TGTGCCAGTAGTATAGACAGGCTGCTTGACTATGGCTACACCTTC. Protein sequence: CASSIDRLLDYGYTF.